This T cell receptor beta chain was observed in a study of human versus mouse CDR3 diversity and MHC coevolution. About the research overall: Each sample yielded 0.6 x 10^7 to 1.6 x 10^7 valid reads.

General observations from the study: Humans had the largest estimated TCR beta repertoire, around 1.6 million clonotypes. Human CDR3s averaged more deletions and insertions than mouse CDR3s. Human T cells were selected on more than five MHC II alleles.

The repertoire was sequenced with immunoSEQ multiplex PCR; TCRdb's copy has only in-frame clones and lacks some. The sample has 75,000 to 90,000 clones; 80% to 95% are singletons. The CDR3 is 14 amino acids. Germline V lookup: CDR1 SGHRS, CDR2 YFSETQ. Trimming took 7 bases from V and 0 from J, leaving 14 bases between them. Comment on this clone: Its antigen is not identified.

Input material: naive CD4+ T cells from blood. Described subset: CD45RO-negative CD62L-positive naive CD4 T cells. The origin of this receptor is a person aged 25 to 75 in good health. The V and J genes are TRBV5-1 and TRBJ2-7; unclear D gene. The CDR3 DNA reads TGCGCCAGCGCCTCCCAAAGTAGCTCCTACGAGCAGTACTTC. Its protein is CASASQSSSYEQYF.